The source of this T cell receptor beta chain is a study of T cell repertoires in cytomegalovirus infection. The wider study: Both CMV infection and a matching HLA type were indicated by public TCR beta signatures. Study findings and constraints: Identification of carriers of CMV plus the relevant HLA was performed using cumulative public TCR beta family frequency.

TCRdb analysed the reads with MiXCR anew, one entry per CDR3 protein. The profile covers some 600,000 distinct CDR3 sequences, with 20% to 30% appearing a single time and less than 9.5% taken by the ten largest. CDR1 and CDR2 (germline): SGHVS, FQNEAQ. Trimming shortened V by 3 bases and J by 8 bases, and 11 bases separated the two germline ends. The CDR3 is made up of 13 amino acids. This clonotype was counted a few times. Its matching antigen is unknown. Sequenced: CD8+ T cells from PBMCs. The chain uses TRBV7-8 and TRBJ2-1, with D possibly TRBD2 on 5 matching bases. This TCR was sampled from a human donor in good health (CMV status not recorded). Some clones in this sample may be carry-over from other donors' samples. The CDR3 sequence: CASSFRDGDEQFF. In DNA, the CDR3 is TGTGCCAGCAGCTTCCGGGATGGGGATGAGCAGTTCTTC.